This entry lists 10 T cell receptor beta chains sequenced from one sample in a study of T cell responses to AZD1222 COVID-19 vaccine. Assay used: immunoSEQ multiplex PCR; TCRdb lists only in-frame clones, some missing. The top ten clones hold about 13% of a sample with 75,000 to 100,000 clones, around nine tenths of them seen once. The sample consisted of peripheral blood, taken on day 0 of AZD1222 vaccination. Receptors originate from an adult in good health.

The chain joins TRBV5-1 to TRBJ2-2; a possible D gene is TRBD1 (5 bases). CDR3 length equals 13 residues. V gave up 4 bases and J gave up 4 bases, with 8 bases separating them. Per the germline V gene, CDR1 is SGHRS and CDR2 is YFSETQ. The CDR3 DNA reads as TGCGCCAGCAGCAGGACAACCACCGGGGAGCTGTTTTTT. It yields the protein CASSRTTTGELFF.

The CDR3 region is CSASYPSGTDTQYF. DNA for the CDR3: TGCAGTGCTAGTTACCCCTCAGGTACAGATACGCAGTATTTT. The chain couples TRBV20-1 to TRBJ2-3; D is undetermined. The length of the CDR3 is 14 residues. The V gene lost 3 bases and the J gene lost 3 bases, with 13 bases spanning the gap. Looked up from germline, CDR1 is DFQATT and CDR2 is SNEGSKA (reference sequence).

The count of this clone is one. The chain combines TRBV6-1 with TRBJ1-5; unclear D gene. The CDR3 runs 13 residues. CDR1 is MNHNS, CDR2 SASEGT, per germline. V was shortened by 2 bases and J by 4 bases, with 6 bases between the two germline ends. The CDR3 sequence: CASSETQNQPQHF. The CDR3 DNA sequence: TGTGCCAGCAGTGAAACACAAAATCAGCCCCAGCATTTT.

J is TRBJ1-1 and V is TRBV5-4, with D possibly being TRBD1 (5 bases). The CDR3 loop spans 15 amino acids. The germline CDR1 and CDR2 sequences are SGHNT and YYREEE (reference sequence). Trimming stripped 6 bases from V and 0 bases from J, with 15 bases between. CDR3 sequence: CASTLSGRMNTEAFF. The CDR3 nucleotides are TGTGCCAGCACCTTATCGGGACGGATGAACACTGAAGCTTTCTTT.

The chain uses TRBV7-2 and TRBJ1-1; no clear D. Germline V gene data show CDR1 as SGHTA and CDR2 as FQGNSA. V was clipped by 1 base and J by 3 bases, with 12 bases between them. This CDR3 is built from 15 residues. Here the CDR3 DNA reads TGTGCCAGCAGCTTAGGCCGGTCTCGGGACACTGAAGCTTTCTTT. Its protein is CASSLGRSRDTEAFF.

The chain combines TRBV3-1 (or the pseudogene TRBV3-2) with TRBJ2-1; 9 bases line up with TRBD1. Germline V gene lookup returns CDR1 LGHDT and CDR2 YNNKEL (reference sequence). This CDR3 region has 12 residues. V lost 5 bases, J lost 15 bases, and 8 bases stayed unmatched. CDR3 sequence (DNA): TGTGCCAGCAGCGCCCTCTGGGACAGGGCGTTCTTC. It codes for CASSALWDRAFF.

The CDR3 loop is CASSQTGTGTSNQPQHF. DNA of the CDR3: TGCGCCAGCAGCCAAACCGGGACAGGGACAAGCAATCAGCCCCAGCATTTT. The V call is TRBV4-1, the J call TRBJ1-5, with TRBD1 matching over 9 bases. Trimming took 2 bases from V and 1 from J; bases not matched to a gene: 6. Germline lookup yields CDR1 MGHRA and CDR2 YSYEKL. The length of the CDR3 is 17 residues.

The chain recombines TRBV6-5 with TRBJ1-1, with 8 bases identical to TRBD1. Germline values: CDR1 MNHEY, CDR2 SVGAGI. The V and J ends lost 5 bases and 1 base, in that order; junction bases with no gene match: 6. This CDR3 comprises 15 residues. The CDR3 DNA is TGTGCCAGCAGTCTTGTAGGGACAGGGAACACTGAAGCTTTCTTT. It is translated as CASSLVGTGNTEAFF.

The chain links TRBV12-5 to TRBJ2-2; TRBD2 aligns across 8 bases. J lost 0 bases, V lost 1 base, and 4 bases had no gene match. The CDR3 consists of 17 residues. Germline CDR1 LGHNT, CDR2 FRNRAP. The CDR3 sequence is CASGLEIAGTNTGELFF. In DNA, the CDR3 is TGTGCTAGTGGTTTGGAAATAGCGGGGACGAACACCGGGGAGCTGTTTTTT.

The V gene is TRBV18, the J gene TRBJ2-1; perhaps TRBD2 as D (5 bases). V was pared by 6 bases and J by 8 bases, with 11 bases between. The CDR3 extends over 12 amino acids. Germline V lookup: CDR1 KGHSH, CDR2 LQKENI. This CDR3 is CASSRGKDEQFF. CDR3 nucleotides: TGTGCCAGCTCTCGGGGAAAGGATGAGCAGTTCTTC.